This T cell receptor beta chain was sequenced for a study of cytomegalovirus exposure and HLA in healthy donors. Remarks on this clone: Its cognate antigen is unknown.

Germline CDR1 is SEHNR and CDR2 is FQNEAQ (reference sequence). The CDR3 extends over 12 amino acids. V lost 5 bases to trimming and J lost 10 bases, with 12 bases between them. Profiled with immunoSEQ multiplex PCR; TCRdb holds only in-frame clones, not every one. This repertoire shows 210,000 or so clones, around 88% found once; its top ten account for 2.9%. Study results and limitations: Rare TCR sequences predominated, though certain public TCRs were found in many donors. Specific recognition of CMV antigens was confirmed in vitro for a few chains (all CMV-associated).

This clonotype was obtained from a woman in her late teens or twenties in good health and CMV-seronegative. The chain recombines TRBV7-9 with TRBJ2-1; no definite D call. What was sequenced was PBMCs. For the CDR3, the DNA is TGTGCCAGCAGCCCTCAACTCTCCGAGCAGTTCTTC. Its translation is CASSPQLSEQFF.